This T cell receptor beta chain was identified during a study of Tregs in tolerant kidney transplant recipients. General study findings and limits: Biological reproducibility was not directly addressed in this study. Tregs expanded with activated donor B cells seemed most donor-specific.

The assay was immunoSEQ multiplex PCR, and TCRdb's table has in-frame clones only and misses some. The table has around 52,000 clones, about 86% seen once. This clone has just a few counts. Its antigen is not identified. Unstimulated regulatory T cells (CD4+CD25+CD127-), CD4+CD25- non-regulatory cells, CD4 and CD8 cells were FACS-sorted from thawed PBMCs. The TCR was taken from a human donor in good health. Material for sequencing was CD4+ T cells from blood.

The DNA of the CDR3 is TGCGCCAGCAGCTCGGGACTAGGACCCTACGAGCAGTACTTC. This sequence encodes CASSSGLGPYEQYF. This chain uses TRBV5-1 with TRBJ2-7; 8 nucleotides match TRBD2. J gave up 2 bases and V 3 bases, and 4 bases lay outside the gene matches. Germline values: CDR1 SGHRS, CDR2 YFSETQ. The CDR3 covers 14 residues.